This T cell receptor beta chain was sequenced during a study of blood T cell repertoires in COVID-19. Study background: Both acute and convalescent COVID-19 samples were obtained from the United States, Italy and Spain. T cells, B-cell-depleted T cells, or PBMCs supplied cDNA or gDNA.

This clone occurred many times. CDR1 is MNHNY and CDR2 is SVGAGI in the germline V gene (reference sequence). The V and J ends lost 6 bases and 0 bases respectively, with 14 bases between them. The CDR3 runs to 16 residues. Seattle cases were enrolled at active infection and followed longitudinally. Per the authors' pipeline: Nucleated cell counts were estimated from reference gene primer amplification. Produced via immunoSEQ multiplex PCR; TCRdb's table is partial and in-frame only. For V, J and clone size, that table is used; D and trimming come from the DNA. The sample carries about 230,000 clones, approximately 85% recorded once.

The clonotype comes from a man between 45 and 60 years old with COVID-19, enrolled during active disease. The sequenced sample was peripheral blood. This rearrangement joins TRBV6-6 to TRBJ1-4; maybe TRBD1 (5 bases). Here the CDR3 DNA reads TGTGCCAGCAGCCGACGACAGTTATCAACTAATGAAAAACTGTTTTTT. Translation: CASSRRQLSTNEKLFF.